The source of this T cell receptor (beta chain) is a study of T-cell reconstitution after alpha-beta-depleted transplantation in children. Study conclusions and caveats: The study reportedly traced alpha-beta T cells about two months after transplant to several hundred expanded graft clones. Newly made T cells mostly supplied T-cell counts and diversity one year after transplant.

The germline CDR1 and CDR2 sequences are DFQATT and SNEGSKA (reference sequence). V gave up 0 bases and J gave up 10 bases, with 19 bases separating them. The CDR3 extends over 15 amino acids. As for this clonotype: Its specificity is not known.

A library of TCRbeta sequences, prepared with unique molecular identifiers, was generated. From the PCR reads, TCRdb called clonotypes with MiXCR, one entry per CDR3 protein. The table lists fewer than 500,000 distinct CDR3 sequences, about 40% of them singletons. The sample consisted of PBMCs, taken before TCRalphabeta/CD19-depleted stem cell transplant. The gene calls are TRBV20-1 and TRBJ2-1; D possibly matches TRBD1 or TRBD2 (5 bases each). The TCR was taken from a girl aged 2-10 years with aplastic anemia, due to receive a stem cell transplant. The CDR3 DNA reads TGCAGTGCTAGAGATCGGCTAGCTGTAGAGGGGGAGCAGTTCTTC. Translation: CSARDRLAVEGEQFF.